This T cell receptor (beta chain) was recorded in a study of spatial heterogeneity in lung cancer. One entry per CDR3 protein results from TCRdb running MiXCR on the 5' RACE reads. The data hold roughly 91,000 distinct CDR3 sequences, with more than 15% observed a single time. The time point was: sample taken at primary tumor resection. Without sorting, whole RNA was sequenced from tumor, nontumor lung or frozen PBMC. The CDR3 is 15 amino acids. Germline-derived CDR1 and CDR2 are KGHSH and LQKENI. V was trimmed by 3 bases and J by 6 bases, leaving 14 bases between them. The chain recombines TRBV18 with TRBJ2-2, with D possibly being TRBD1 (5 bases). The sequences come from PBMCs, collected at surgery. The sequence derives from a male donor with early-stage non-small cell lung cancer. CDR3 DNA sequence: TGTGCCAGCTCACCGATTTCTACAGGCTCCGGGGAGCTGTTTTTT. Protein product: CASSPISTGSGELFF. Looking up the rest from reference TRBV18 and TRBJ2-2 gives the full variable domain: NAGVMQNPRHLVRRRGQEARLRCSPMKGHSHVYWYRQLPEEGLKFMVYLQKENIIDESGMPKERFSAEFPKEGPSILRIQQVVRGDSAAYFCASSPISTGSGELFFGEGSRLTVL.